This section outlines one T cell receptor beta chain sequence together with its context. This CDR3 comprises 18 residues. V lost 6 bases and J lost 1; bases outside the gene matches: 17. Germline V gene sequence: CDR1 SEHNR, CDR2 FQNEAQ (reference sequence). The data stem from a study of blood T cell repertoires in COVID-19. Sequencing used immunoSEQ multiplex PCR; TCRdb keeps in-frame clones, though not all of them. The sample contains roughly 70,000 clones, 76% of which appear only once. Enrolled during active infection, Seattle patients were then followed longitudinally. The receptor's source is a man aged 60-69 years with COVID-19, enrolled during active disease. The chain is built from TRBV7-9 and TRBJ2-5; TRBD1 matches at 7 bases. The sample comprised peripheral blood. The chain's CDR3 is CASRSKGGRRFVQETQYF. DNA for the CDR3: TGTGCCAGCAGATCAAAAGGGGGCCGTAGATTTGTCCAAGAGACCCAGTACTTC.